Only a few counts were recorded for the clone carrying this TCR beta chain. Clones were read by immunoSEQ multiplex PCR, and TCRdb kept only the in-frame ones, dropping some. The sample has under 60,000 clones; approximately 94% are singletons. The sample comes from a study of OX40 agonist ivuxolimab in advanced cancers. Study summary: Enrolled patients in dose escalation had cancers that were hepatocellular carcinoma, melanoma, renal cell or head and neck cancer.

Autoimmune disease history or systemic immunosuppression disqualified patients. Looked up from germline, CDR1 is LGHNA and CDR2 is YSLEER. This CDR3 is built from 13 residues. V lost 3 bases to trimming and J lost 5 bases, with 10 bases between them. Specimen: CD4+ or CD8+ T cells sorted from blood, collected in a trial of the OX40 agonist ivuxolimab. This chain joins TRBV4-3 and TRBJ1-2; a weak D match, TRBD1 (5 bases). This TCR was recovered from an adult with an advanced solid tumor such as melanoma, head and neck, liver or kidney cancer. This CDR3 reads CASSQTATYGYTF. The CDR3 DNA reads TGCGCCAGCAGCCAGACAGCCACTTATGGCTACACCTTC.